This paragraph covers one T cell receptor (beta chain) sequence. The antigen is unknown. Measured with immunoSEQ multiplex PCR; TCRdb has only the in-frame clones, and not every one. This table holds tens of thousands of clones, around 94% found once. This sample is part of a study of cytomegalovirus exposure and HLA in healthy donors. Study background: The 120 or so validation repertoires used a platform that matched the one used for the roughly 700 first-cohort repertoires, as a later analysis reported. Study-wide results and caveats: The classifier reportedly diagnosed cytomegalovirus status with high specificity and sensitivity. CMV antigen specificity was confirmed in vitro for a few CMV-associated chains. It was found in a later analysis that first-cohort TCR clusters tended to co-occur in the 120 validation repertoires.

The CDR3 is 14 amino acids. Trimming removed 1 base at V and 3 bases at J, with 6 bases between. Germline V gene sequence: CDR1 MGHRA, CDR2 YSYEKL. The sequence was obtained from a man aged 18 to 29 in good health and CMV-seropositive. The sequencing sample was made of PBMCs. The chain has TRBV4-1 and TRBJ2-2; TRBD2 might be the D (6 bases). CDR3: CASSQGRDTGELFF. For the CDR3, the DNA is TGCGCCAGCAGCCAAGGGAGGGACACCGGGGAGCTGTTTTTT.